This TCR beta chain derives from a study of blood T cell repertoires in COVID-19. The CDR3 totals 15 residues. CDR1 is LGHNA, CDR2 YSLEER, per germline. V was trimmed by 0 bases and J by 4 bases, leaving 10 bases between them. Here immunoSEQ multiplex PCR was the method, and the copy in TCRdb shows in-frame clones only, minus some. The sample shows about 320,000 clones, 75% to 90% of them seen only once. The sequence was collected from a man aged 60 to 75 who had recovered from COVID-19. Sequenced sample: PBMCs or T cells enriched from blood (not recorded which). V usage is TRBV4-3 and J usage is TRBJ2-1; tentatively, D is TRBD1 (6 bases). The DNA of the CDR3 is TGCGCCAGCAGCCAAGATGGGGGCGATTACAATGAGCAGTTCTTC. Translating gives CASSQDGGDYNEQFF.